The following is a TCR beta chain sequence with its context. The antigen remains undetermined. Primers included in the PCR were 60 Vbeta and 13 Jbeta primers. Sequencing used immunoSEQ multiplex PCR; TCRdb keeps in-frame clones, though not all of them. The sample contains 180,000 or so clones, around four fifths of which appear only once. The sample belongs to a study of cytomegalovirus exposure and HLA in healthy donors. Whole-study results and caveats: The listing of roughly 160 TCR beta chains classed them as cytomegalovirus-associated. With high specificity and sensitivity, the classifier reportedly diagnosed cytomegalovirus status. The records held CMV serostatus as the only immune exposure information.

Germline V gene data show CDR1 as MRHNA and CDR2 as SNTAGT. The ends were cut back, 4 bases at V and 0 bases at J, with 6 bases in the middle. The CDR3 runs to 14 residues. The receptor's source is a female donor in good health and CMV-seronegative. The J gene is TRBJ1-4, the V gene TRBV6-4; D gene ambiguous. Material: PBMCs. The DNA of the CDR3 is TGTGCCAGCAGTGTGACACCAACTAATGAAAAACTGTTTTTT. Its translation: CASSVTPTNEKLFF.